This TCR beta chain was profiled in a study of control samples from healthy donors and cancer patients. The data were produced by immunoSEQ multiplex PCR, yet TCRdb's version contains in-frame clones alone and is incomplete. The sample shows about 150,000 clones, about 93% of them seen only once. CDR1 and CDR2 from the germline V gene are WSHSY and SAAADI. The CDR3 covers 14 residues. V lost 5 bases and J lost 3, with 14 bases in between. Sequences were obtained from blood. The chain has TRBV10-2 and TRBJ2-7; tentatively, D is TRBD1 or TRBD2 (5 bases each). The origin of this receptor is a man aged 50-59 years in good health. The CDR3 DNA reads TGCGCCAGCAGTCCTGACCGGGGCTTCTACGAGCAGTACTTC. Its translation is CASSPDRGFYEQYF.